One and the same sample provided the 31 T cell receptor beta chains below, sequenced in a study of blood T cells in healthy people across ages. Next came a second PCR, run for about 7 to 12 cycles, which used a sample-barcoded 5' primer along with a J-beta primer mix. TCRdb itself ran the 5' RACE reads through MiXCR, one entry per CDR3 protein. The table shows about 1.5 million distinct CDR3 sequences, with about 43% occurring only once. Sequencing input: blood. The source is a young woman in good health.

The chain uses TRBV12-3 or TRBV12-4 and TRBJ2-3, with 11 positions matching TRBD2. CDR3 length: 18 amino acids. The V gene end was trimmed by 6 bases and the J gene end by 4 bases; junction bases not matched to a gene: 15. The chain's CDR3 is CASSQSPTSGKTADTQYF. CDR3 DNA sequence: TGTGCCAGCAGCCAATCCCCGACTAGCGGGAAGACAGCAGATACGCAGTATTTT.

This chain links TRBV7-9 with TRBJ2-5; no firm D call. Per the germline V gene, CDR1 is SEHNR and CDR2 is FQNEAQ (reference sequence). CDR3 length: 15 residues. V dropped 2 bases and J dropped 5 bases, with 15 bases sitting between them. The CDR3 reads CASSLFSTPQETQYF. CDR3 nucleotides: TGTGCCAGCAGCTTATTTTCTACACCTCAGGAGACCCAGTACTTC.

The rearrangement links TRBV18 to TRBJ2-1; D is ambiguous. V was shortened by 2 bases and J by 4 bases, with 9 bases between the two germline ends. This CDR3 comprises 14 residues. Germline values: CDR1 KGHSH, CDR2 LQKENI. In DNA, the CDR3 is TGTGCCAGCTCACCAAGCGTGGGTTACAATGAGCAGTTCTTC. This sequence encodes CASSPSVGYNEQFF. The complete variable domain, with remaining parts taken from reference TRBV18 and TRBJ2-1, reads NAGVMQNPRHLVRRRGQEARLRCSPMKGHSHVYWYRQLPEEGLKFMVYLQKENIIDESGMPKERFSAEFPKEGPSILRIQQVVRGDSAAYFCASSPSVGYNEQFFGPGTRLTVL.

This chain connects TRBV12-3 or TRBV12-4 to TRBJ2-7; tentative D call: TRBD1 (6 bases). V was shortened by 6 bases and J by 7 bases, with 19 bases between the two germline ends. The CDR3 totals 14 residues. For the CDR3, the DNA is TGTGCCAGCAGGGGGGCCCCCTCATACAATGAGCAGTACTTC. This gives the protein CASRGAPSYNEQYF.

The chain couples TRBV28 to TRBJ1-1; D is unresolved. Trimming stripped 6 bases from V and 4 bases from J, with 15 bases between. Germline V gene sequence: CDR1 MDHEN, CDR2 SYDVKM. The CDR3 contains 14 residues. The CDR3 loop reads CASSPPGSLTEAFF. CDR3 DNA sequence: TGTGCCAGCAGCCCCCCGGGCAGCCTCACTGAAGCTTTCTTT. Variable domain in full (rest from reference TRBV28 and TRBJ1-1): DVKVTQSSRYLVKRTGEKVFLECVQDMDHENMFWYRQDPGLGLRLIYFSYDVKMKEKGDIPEGYSVSREKKERFSLILESASTNQTSMYLCASSPPGSLTEAFFGQGTRLTVV.

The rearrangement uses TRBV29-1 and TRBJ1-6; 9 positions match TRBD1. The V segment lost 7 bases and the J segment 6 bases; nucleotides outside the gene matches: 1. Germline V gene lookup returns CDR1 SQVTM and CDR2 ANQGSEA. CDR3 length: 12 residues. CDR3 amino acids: CSEDRGNSPLHF. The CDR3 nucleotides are TGCAGCGAGGACAGGGGTAATTCACCCCTCCACTTT.

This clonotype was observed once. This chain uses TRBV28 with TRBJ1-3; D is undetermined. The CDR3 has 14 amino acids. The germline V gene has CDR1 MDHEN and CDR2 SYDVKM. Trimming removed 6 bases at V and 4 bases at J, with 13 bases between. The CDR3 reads CASRPPQSGNTIYF. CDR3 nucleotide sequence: TGTGCCAGCAGGCCCCCACAGTCCGGAAACACCATATATTTT. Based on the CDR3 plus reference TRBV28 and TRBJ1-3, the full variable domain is DVKVTQSSRYLVKRTGEKVFLECVQDMDHENMFWYRQDPGLGLRLIYFSYDVKMKEKGDIPEGYSVSREKKERFSLILESASTNQTSMYLCASRPPQSGNTIYFGEGSWLTVV.

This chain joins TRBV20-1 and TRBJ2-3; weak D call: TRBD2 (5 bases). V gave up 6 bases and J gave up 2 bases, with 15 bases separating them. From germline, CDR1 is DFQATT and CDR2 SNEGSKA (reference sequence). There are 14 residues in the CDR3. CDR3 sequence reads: CSAVSGSPTDTQYF. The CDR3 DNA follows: TGCAGTGCCGTCAGCGGTAGCCCCACAGATACGCAGTATTTT.

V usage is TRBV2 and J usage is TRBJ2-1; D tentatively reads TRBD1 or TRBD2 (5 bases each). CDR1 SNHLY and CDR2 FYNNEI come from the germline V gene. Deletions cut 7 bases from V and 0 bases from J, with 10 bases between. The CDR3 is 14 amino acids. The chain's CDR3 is CASMGDSSYNEQFF. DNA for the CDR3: TGTGCCAGCATGGGGGATAGCTCCTACAATGAGCAGTTCTTC.

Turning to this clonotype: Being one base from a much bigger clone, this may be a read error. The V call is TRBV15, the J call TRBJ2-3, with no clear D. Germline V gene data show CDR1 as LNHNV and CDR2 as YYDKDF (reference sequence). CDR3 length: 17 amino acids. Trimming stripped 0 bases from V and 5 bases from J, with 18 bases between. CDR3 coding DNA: TGTGCCACCAGCAGAGATCTCGCAGCGAGCCATCGAGATACGCAGTATTTT. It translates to CATSRDLAASHRDTQYF.

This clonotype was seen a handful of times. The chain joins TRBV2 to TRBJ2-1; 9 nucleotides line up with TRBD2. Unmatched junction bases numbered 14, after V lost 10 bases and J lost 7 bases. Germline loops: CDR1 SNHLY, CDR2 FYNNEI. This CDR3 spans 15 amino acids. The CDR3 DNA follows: TGTGCCACCGAGCTCAGCGGGAGGCCACCGAATGAGCAGTTCTTC. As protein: CATELSGRPPNEQFF.

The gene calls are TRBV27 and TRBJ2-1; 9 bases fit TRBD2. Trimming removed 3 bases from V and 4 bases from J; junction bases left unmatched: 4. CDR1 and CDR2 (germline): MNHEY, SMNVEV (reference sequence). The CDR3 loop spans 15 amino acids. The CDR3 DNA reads TGTGCCAGCAGTTTTGGGCGGGGGGGGTACAATGAGCAGTTCTTC. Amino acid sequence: CASSFGRGGYNEQFF.

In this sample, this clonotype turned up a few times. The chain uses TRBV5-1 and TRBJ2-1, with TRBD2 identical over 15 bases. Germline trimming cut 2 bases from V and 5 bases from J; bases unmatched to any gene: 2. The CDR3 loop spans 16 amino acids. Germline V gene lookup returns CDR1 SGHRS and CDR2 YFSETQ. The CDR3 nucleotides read TGCGCCAGCAGCTTTAGGACTAGCGGGAGGGACAATGAGCAGTTCTTC. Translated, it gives CASSFRTSGRDNEQFF.

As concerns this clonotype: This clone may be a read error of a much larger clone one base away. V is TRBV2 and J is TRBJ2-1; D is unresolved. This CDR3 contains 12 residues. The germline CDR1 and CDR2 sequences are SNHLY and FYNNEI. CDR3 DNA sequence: TGTGCCAACAGTTACACAGACAATGAGCAGTTCTTC. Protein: CANSYTDNEQFF.

CDR3 nucleotides: TGCAGTGCTACCGACAGACAGAACGACTACGAGCAGTACTTC. Protein product: CSATDRQNDYEQYF. This chain uses TRBV20-1 with TRBJ2-7; possibly TRBD1 for D (5 bases). With 4 bases removed from V and 3 bases from J, the gap between germline ends came to 16 bases. From germline, CDR1 is DFQATT and CDR2 SNEGSKA (reference sequence). The CDR3 is 14 residues long.

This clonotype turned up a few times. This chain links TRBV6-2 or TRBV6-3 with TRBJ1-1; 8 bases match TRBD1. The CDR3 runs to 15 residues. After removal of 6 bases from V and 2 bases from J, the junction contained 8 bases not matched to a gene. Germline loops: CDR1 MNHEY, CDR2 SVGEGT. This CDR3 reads CASSFTGQGNTEAFF. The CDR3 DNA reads TGTGCCAGCAGCTTTACTGGACAGGGAAACACTGAAGCTTTCTTT.

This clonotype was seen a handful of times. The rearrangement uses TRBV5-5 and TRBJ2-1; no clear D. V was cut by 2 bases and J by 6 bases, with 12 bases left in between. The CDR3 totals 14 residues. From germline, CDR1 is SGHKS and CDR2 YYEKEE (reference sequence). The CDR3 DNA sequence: TGTGCCAGCAGCTTAGAACGCCTAGGCAATGAGCAGTTCTTC. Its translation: CASSLERLGNEQFF.

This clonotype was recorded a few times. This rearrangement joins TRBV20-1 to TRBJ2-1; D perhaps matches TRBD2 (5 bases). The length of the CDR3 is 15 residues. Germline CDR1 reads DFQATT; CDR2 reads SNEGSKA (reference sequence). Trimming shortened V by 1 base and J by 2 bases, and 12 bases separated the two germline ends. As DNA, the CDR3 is TGCAGTGCTAGAGGCGTGGGAGCGGCCTACAATGAGCAGTTCTTC. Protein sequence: CSARGVGAAYNEQFF.

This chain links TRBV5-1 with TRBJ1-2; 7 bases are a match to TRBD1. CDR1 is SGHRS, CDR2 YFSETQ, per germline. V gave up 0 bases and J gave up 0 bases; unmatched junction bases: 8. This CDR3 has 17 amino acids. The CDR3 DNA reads TGCGCCAGCAGCTTGGGGACAGGAGTTCCCTCTAACTATGGCTACACCTTC. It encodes CASSLGTGVPSNYGYTF.

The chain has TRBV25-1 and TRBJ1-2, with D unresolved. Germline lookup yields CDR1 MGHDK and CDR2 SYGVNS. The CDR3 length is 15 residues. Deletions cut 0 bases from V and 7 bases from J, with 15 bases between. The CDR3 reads CASSEYATSVGGYTF. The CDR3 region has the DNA TGTGCCAGCAGTGAATATGCCACGTCGGTGGGTGGCTACACCTTC.

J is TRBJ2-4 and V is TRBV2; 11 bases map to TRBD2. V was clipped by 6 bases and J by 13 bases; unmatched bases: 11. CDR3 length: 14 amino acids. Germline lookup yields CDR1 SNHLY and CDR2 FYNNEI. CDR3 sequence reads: CASSLAGGVYGQYF. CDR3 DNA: TGTGCCAGCAGCCTAGCGGGAGGAGTCTACGGGCAGTACTTC.

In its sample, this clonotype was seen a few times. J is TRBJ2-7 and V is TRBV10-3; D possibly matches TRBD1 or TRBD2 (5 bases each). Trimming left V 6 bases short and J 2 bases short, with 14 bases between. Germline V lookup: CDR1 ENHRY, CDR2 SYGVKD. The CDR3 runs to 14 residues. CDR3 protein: CAIRAGTTAYEQYF. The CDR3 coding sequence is TGTGCCATCAGAGCCGGGACGACCGCCTACGAGCAGTACTTC.

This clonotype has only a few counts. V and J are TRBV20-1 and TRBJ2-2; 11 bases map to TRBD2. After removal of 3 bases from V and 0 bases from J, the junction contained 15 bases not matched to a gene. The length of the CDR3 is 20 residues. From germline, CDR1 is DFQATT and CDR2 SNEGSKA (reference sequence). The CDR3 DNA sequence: TGCAGTGCTAGGGTAGCGGGAGGGCCAAGTTCGCCCGCGAACACCGGGGAGCTGTTTTTT. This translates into CSARVAGGPSSPANTGELFF.

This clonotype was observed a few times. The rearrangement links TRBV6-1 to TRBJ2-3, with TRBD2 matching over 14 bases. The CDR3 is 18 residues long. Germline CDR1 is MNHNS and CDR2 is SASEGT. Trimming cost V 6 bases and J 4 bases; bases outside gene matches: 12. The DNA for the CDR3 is TGTGCCAGCAGCCCACGTGGGACTAGCGGGGGTTTGGCAGATACGCAGTATTTT. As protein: CASSPRGTSGGLADTQYF.

CDR3 protein: CSVGSENYGYTF. The CDR3 nucleotides read TGCAGCGTTGGCTCGGAGAACTATGGCTACACCTTC. The chain has TRBV29-1 and TRBJ1-2; D remains ambiguous. Per germline, CDR1 SQVTM and CDR2 ANQGSEA. Trimming took off 4 bases at V and 2 bases at J, with 8 bases between the two ends. The CDR3 is 12 residues long.

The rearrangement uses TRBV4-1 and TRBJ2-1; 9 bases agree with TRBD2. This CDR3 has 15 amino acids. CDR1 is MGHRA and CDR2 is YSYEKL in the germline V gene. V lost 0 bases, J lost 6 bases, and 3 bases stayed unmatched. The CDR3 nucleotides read TGCGCCAGCAGCCAAGATGGCGGGGGGGCCAATGAGCAGTTCTTC. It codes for CASSQDGGGANEQFF.

The chain's CDR3 is CASWLAGGNTGELFF. In nucleotides, the CDR3 is TGTGCCAGCTGGTTAGCGGGAGGGAACACCGGGGAGCTGTTTTTT. The V call is TRBV12-3 or TRBV12-4, the J call TRBJ2-2; the match to TRBD2 covers 10 bases. The CDR3 totals 15 residues. V gave up 8 bases and J gave up 1 base; unmatched junction bases: 4.

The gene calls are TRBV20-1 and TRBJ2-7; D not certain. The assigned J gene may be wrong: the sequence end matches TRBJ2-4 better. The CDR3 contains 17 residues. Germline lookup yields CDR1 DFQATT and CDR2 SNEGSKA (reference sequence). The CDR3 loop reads CSAFYDGVDLTKNIQYF. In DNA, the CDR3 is TGCAGTGCCTTCTACGATGGGGTAGACTTAACCAAAAACATTCAGTACTTC.

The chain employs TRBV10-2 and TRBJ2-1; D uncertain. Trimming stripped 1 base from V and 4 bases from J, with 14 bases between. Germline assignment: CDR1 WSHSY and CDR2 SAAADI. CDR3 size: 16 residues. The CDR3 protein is CASSEFVLGPYNEQFF. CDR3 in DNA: TGCGCCAGCAGTGAGTTCGTTTTGGGCCCTTACAATGAGCAGTTCTTC.

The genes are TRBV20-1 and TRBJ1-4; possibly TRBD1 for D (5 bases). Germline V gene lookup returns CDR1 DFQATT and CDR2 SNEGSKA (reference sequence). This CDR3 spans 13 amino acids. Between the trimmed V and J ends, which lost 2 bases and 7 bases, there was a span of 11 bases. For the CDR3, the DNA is TGCAGTGCTAGACAGGGTGGTGGTGAAAAACTGTTTTTT. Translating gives CSARQGGGEKLFF.

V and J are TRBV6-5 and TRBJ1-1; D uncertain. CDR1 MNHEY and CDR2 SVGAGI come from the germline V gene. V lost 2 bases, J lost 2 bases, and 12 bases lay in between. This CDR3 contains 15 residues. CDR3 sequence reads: CASSYAEGINTEAFF. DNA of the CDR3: TGTGCCAGCAGTTACGCGGAGGGTATTAACACTGAAGCTTTCTTT.